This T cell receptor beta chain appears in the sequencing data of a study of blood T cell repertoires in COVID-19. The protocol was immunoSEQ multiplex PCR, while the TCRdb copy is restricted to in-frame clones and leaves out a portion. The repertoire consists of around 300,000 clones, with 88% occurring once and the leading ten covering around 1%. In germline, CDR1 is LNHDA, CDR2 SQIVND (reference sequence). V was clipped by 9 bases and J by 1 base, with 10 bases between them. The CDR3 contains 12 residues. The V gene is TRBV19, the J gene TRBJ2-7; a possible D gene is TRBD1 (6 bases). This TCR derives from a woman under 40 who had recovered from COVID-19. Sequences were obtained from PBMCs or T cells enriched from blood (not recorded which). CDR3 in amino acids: CARLTGSYEQYF. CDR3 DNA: TGTGCCAGACTCACAGGGTCCTACGAGCAGTACTTC.